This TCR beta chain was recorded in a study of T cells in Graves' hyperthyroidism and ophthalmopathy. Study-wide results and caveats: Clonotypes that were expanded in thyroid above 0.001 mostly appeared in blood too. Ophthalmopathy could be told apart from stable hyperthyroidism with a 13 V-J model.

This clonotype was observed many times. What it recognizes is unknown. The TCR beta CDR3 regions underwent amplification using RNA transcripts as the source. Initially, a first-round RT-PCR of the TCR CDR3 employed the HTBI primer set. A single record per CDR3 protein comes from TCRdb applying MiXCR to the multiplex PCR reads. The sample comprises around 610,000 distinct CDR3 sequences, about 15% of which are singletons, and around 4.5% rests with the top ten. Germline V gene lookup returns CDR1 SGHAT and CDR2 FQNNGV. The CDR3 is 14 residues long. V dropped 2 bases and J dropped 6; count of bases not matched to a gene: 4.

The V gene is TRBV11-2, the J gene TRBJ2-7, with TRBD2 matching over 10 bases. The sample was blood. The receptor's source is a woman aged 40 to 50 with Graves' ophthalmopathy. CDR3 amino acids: CASSLLAGETEQYF. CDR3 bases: TGTGCCAGCAGCTTACTAGCGGGAGAGACCGAGCAGTACTTC.